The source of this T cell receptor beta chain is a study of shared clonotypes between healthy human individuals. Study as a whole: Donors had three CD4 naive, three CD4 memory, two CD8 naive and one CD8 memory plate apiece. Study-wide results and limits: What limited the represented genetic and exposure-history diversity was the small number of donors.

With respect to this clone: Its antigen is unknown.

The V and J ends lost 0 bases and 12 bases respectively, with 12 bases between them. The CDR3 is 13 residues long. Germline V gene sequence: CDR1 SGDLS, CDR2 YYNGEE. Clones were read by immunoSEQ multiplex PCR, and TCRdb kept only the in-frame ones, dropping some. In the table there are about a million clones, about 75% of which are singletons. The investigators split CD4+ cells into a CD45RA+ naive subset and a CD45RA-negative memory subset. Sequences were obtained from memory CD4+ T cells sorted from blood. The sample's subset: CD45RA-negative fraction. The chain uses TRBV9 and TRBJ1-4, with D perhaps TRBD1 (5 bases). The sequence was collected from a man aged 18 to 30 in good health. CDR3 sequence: CASSVGDGGQLFF. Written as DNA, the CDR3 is TGTGCCAGCAGCGTAGGGGACGGAGGTCAACTGTTTTTT.